The TCR beta chain described here comes from a study of CD8+CD57+ T cells in acquired aplastic anemia. Overall study: The study obtained an average of about 3.2 ug of DNA from sorted CD4+ and CD8+ cells.

A few counts support this clonotype. The TCR beta profiling, which covered VDJ combination and CDR3 sequence, was carried out using genomic DNA as the template. TCRdb ran MiXCR on the reads and lists one entry per CDR3 protein. The sample has about 210,000 distinct CDR3 sequences, over 55% seen once. Per the germline V gene, CDR1 is ENHRY and CDR2 is SYGVKD. This CDR3 comprises 12 residues. V was trimmed by 2 bases and J by 5 bases, leaving 6 bases between them. The clonotype originates from a human donor in good health. The source material was sorted CD4+, CD8+, or CD8+CD57+ T cells (not recorded which) from PBMCs. The chain joins TRBV10-3 to TRBJ2-5; D not resolved. CDR3 sequence (DNA): TGTGCCATCAGTGAGAGCGTCGAGACCCAGTACTTC. It is translated as CAISESVETQYF.